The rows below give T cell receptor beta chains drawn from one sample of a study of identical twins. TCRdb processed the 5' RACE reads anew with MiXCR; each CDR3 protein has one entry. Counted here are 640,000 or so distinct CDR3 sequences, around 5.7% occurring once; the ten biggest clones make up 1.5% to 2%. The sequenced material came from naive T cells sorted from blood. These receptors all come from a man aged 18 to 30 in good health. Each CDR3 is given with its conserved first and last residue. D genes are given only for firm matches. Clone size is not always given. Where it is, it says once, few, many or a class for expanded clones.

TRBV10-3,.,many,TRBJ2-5,TGTGCCATCAGTGACCGACAGGTGGAAGAGACCCAGTACTTC,CAISDRQVEETQYF
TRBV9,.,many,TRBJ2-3,TGTGCCAGCAGCGTGCGAGGCGGATCGGAGCACGGTACGCAGTATTTT,CASSVRGGSEHGTQYF
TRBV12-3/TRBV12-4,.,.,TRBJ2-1,TGTGCCAGCAGGGGGGGTAGCGGTCCCTCCTACAATGAGCAGTTCTTC,CASRGGSGPSYNEQFF
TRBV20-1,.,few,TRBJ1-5,TGCAGTGCTAGCGAGAGGGTAGGGCAGCCCCAGCATTTT,CSASERVGQPQHF
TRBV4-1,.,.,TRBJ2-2,TGCGCCAGCAGCCAAGTAGGGGGTGTGGGAACCGGGGGGCTGTTTTTT,CASSQVGGVGTGGLFF
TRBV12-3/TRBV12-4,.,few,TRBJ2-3,TGTGCCAGCAGCCCAGAACATACGCAGTATTTT,CASSPEHTQYF
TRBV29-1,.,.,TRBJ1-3,TGCAGCGTTGAACGGGGCAATGGAAACACCATATATTTT,CSVERGNGNTIYF
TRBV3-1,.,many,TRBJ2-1,TGTGCCAGCAGCCAGGACAGTTTGGGCGAGCAGTTCTTC,CASSQDSLGEQFF
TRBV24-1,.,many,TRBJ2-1,TGTGCCATCGCTGCCCCTGGGGTACGTGAGCAGTTCTTC,CAIAAPGVREQFF
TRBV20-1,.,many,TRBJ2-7,TGCAGTGCCGGTAGGAGTACCACCTACGAGCAGTACTTC,CSAGRSTTYEQYF
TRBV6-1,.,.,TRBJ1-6,TGTGCCAGCAGTACCCTTCTCAGCTCCTATAATTCACCCCTCCACTTT,CASSTLLSSYNSPLHF
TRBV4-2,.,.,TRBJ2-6,TGTGCCAGCAGCCAATCAGGGATCTCTGGGGCCAACGTCCTGACTTTC,CASSQSGISGANVLTF
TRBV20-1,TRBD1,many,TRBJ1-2,TGCAGTGCCGCCTCCCAGGGGGATGGCTACACCTTC,CSAASQGDGYTF
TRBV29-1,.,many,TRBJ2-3,TGCAGCGTTGAGGCTAAGCCGCAGTATTTT,CSVEAKPQYF
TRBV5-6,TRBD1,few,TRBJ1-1,TGTGCCAGCAGCTTAACGATGGACAGGGATAGGTCTGAAGCTTTCTTT,CASSLTMDRDRSEAFF
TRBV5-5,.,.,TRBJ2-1,TGTGCCAGCAGCTTCGGGGACTTGGGTTACAATGAGCAGTTCTTC,CASSFGDLGYNEQFF
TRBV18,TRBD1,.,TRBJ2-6,TGTGCCAGCTCACCCATCCCGGGACAGGATATCTCTGGGGCCAACGTCCTGACTTTC,CASSPIPGQDISGANVLTF
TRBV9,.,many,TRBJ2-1,TGTGCCAGCAGCGCGGGATTGAATGAGCAGTTCTTC,CASSAGLNEQFF
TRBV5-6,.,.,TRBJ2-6,TGTGCCAGCAGCTTGCCGGTTCTGCCGCTCGGGGCCAACGTCCTGACTTTC,CASSLPVLPLGANVLTF
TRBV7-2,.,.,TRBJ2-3,TGTGCCAGCAGCTTAGAGGTCCCAAGCACAGATACGCAGTATTTT,CASSLEVPSTDTQYF
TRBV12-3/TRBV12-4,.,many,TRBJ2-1,TGTGCCAGCAGACCTAGCAGCCTCTCCAATGAGCAGTTCTTC,CASRPSSLSNEQFF
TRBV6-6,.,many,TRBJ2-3,TGTGCCAGCAGTTACTTTCGCACAGATACGCAGTATTTT,CASSYFRTDTQYF
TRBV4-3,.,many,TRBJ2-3,TGCGCCAGCAGCCAACGACTTACAGATACGCAGTATTTT,CASSQRLTDTQYF
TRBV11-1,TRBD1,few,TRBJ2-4,TGTGCCAGCAGCTTGCGTGTTGGAGGGACAGGTGTGAAAAACATTCAGTACTTC,CASSLRVGGTGVKNIQYF
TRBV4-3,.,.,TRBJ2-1,TGCGCCAGCAGCCCAGGGGTGGGAGCGGATGAGCAGTTCTTC,CASSPGVGADEQFF
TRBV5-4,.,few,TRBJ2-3,TGTGCCAGCAGCTTGGGGTTCGACACAGATACGCAGTATTTT,CASSLGFDTDTQYF
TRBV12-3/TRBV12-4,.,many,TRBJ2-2,TGTGCCAGCGGGCCCCAAGGAGGGTTGAGCACCGGGGAGCTGTTTTTT,CASGPQGGLSTGELFF
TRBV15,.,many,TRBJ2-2,TGTGCCACCAGCGAGATAATGGAATACGGGGAGCTGTTTTTT,CATSEIMEYGELFF
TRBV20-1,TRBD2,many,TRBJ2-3,TGCAGTGCTAGATTCCCGGCTAGCGGGGGTCATACGCAGTATTTT,CSARFPASGGHTQYF
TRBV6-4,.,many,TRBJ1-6,TGTGCCAGCAGTGCTGAGATAAACGGACTTCAAGGTTCCTATAATTCACCCCTCCACTTT,CASSAEINGLQGSYNSPLHF
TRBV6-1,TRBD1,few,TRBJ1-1,TGTGCCACCCAGCCTCCGGGACAGAGGGACACTGAAGCTTTCTTT,CATQPPGQRDTEAFF
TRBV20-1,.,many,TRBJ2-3,TGCAGTGCTAGCAGGGGGGTAGATACGCAGTATTTT,CSASRGVDTQYF
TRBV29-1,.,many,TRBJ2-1,TGCAGCGGGGGCCAAAGAAATGAGCAGTTCTTC,CSGGQRNEQFF
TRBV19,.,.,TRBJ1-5,TGTGCCAGTAGTCCCCGGGCGGCCCATAGCAATCAGCCCCAGCATTTT,CASSPRAAHSNQPQHF
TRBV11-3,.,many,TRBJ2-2,TGTGCCAGCAGCTTAGAGGCTCGGTCCGGGGAGCTGTTTTTT,CASSLEARSGELFF
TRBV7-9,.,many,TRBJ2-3,TGTGCCAGCACGGCGGATACGCAGTATTTT,CASTADTQYF
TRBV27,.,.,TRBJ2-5,TGTGCCAGCAGTTTAACCTGGGACGGCGGGACCCAGTACTTC,CASSLTWDGGTQYF
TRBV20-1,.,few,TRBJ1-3,TGCAGTGCTAGAGGTTCTGGAAACACCATATATTTT,CSARGSGNTIYF
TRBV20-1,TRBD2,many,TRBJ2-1,TGCAGTGCTCATGTATCTAGCGGGGTACACAATGAGCAGTTCTTC,CSAHVSSGVHNEQFF
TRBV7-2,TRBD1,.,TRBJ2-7,TGTGCCAGCAGGGACAGGGTGCCCTACGAGCAGTACTTC,CASRDRVPYEQYF
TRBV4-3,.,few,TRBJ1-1,TGCGCCAGCAGCCAAGGCCACAACCCGAACACTGAAGCTTTCTTT,CASSQGHNPNTEAFF
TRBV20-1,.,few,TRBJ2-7,TGCAGTGCTAGCGGGGGTGGGGGCGAGCAGTACTTC,CSASGGGGEQYF
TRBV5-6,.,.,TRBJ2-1,TGTGCCAGCAGCCTATTGGGGACTTCTAATGAGCAGTTCTTC,CASSLLGTSNEQFF
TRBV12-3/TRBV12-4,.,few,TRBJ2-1,TGTGCCAGCAGTTATGGTGGTTCGTCGTTCTTC,CASSYGGSSFF